This T cell receptor beta chain was identified during a study of T cell responses to AZD1222 COVID-19 vaccine. TCRdb's copy holds only in-frame clones and misses some; the assay was immunoSEQ multiplex PCR. The sample lists about 82,000 clones, 75% to 90% occurring once. Unmatched junction bases numbered 0, after V lost 0 bases and J lost 0 bases. The CDR3 extends over 15 amino acids. The V gene's germline CDR1 is SGHNT and CDR2 YYREEE (reference sequence). The clonotype originates from an adult who received the AZD1222 COVID-19 vaccine. This chain uses TRBV5-4 with TRBJ1-2; 9 positions agree with TRBD1. The sequences come from peripheral blood, collected 28 days after the second AZD1222 dose. The CDR3: CASSLGDRANYGYTF. The DNA of the CDR3 is TGTGCCAGCAGCTTGGGGGACAGGGCTAACTATGGCTACACCTTC.